The entry that follows covers one T cell receptor beta chain sequence. The antigen remains undetermined. Sequenced by immunoSEQ multiplex PCR; TCRdb stores in-frame clones only, minus some. The table lists around 23,000 clones, nearly 95% of them singletons. The data belong to a study of CD4 T cell repertoires in COVID-19. Regarding the study as a whole: Some SARS-CoV-2 clonotypes, between 7 and 25%, recurred in SARS-CoV and/or HKU1 cultures. Several top expanded SARS-CoV-2-reactive clonotypes were shared by two or three memory subsets.

The memory T cells were sequenced right after ex vivo isolation, without culture. Germline values: CDR1 SGHDT, CDR2 YYEEEE. V lost 3 bases and J lost 7, with 14 bases in between. CDR3 length: 14 amino acids. The origin of this receptor is a human donor who had COVID-19. The sequences come from circulating follicular helper CD4+ T cells (cTfh) from blood, collected before the COVID-19 pandemic. This chain connects TRBV5-6 to TRBJ1-5, with D maybe TRBD1 (5 bases). The CDR3 here is CASSSGGVGQPQHF. Written as DNA, the CDR3 is TGTGCCAGCAGCTCGGGGGGTGTTGGGCAGCCCCAGCATTTT.